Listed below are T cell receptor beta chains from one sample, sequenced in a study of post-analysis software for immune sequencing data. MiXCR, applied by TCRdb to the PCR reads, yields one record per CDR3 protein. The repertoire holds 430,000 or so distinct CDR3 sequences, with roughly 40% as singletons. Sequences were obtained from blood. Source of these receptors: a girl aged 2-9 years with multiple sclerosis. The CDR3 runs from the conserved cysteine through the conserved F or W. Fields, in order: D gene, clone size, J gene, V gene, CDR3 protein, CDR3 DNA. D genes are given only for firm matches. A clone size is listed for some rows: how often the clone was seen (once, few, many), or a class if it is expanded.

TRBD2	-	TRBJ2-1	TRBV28	CASRKGLAGINEQFF	TGTGCCAGCAGAAAGGGACTAGCGGGAATCAATGAGCAGTTCTTC
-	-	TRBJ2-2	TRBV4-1	CASSVGAVTGELFF	TGCGCCAGCAGCGTAGGGGCAGTAACCGGGGAGCTGTTTTTT
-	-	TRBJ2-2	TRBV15	CATSPPSDGNTGELFF	TGTGCCACCAGCCCCCCATCAGACGGAAACACCGGGGAGCTGTTTTTT
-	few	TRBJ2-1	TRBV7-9	CASSPTGSAYNEQFF	TGTGCCAGCAGCCCGACCGGGAGTGCCTACAATGAGCAGTTCTTC
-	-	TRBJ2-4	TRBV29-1	CSVQGGKNIQYF	TGCAGCGTTCAGGGGGGCAAAAACATTCAGTACTTC
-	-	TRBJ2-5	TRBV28	CASSLRRTQYF	TGTGCCAGCAGTTTAAGGCGGACCCAGTACTTC
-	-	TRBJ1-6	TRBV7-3	CASSPDSSSPLHF	TGTGCCAGCAGCCCGGACTCGTCTTCACCCCTCCACTTT
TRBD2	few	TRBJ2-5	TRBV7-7	CASSLGLAVQETQYF	TGTGCCAGCAGCCTCGGACTAGCGGTCCAAGAGACCCAGTACTTC
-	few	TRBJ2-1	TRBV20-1	CSATTGSPYNEQFF	TGCAGTGCAACAACCGGGTCTCCCTACAATGAGCAGTTCTTC
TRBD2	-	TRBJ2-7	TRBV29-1	CSVGFSGGFYEQYF	TGCAGCGTTGGATTTAGCGGGGGTTTCTACGAGCAGTACTTC
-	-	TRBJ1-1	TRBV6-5	CASSYQAGMNTEAFF	TGTGCCAGCAGTTACCAGGCAGGGATGAACACTGAAGCTTTCTTT
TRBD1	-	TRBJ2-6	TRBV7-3	CASSSYSRDRLGANVLTF	TGTGCCAGCAGCTCTTACTCCCGGGACAGGTTAGGGGCCAACGTCCTGACTTTC
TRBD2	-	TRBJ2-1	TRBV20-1	CSARDFPGRGGLEQFF	TGCAGTGCTAGAGATTTTCCGGGGCGGGGGGGCCTTGAGCAGTTCTTC
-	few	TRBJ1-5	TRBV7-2	CASSHERGGSQPQHF	TGTGCCAGCAGCCATGAAAGGGGGGGGAGTCAGCCCCAGCATTTT
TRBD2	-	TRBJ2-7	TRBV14	CASSHLGLARGDEQYF	TGTGCCAGCAGCCACCTAGGACTAGCGAGAGGAGATGAGCAGTACTTC
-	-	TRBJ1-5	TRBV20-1	CSASIWKPNQPQHF	TGCAGTGCTAGCATTTGGAAGCCCAATCAGCCCCAGCATTTT
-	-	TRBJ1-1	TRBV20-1	CSARGMGFGNTEAFF	TGCAGTGCTAGAGGTATGGGCTTTGGGAACACTGAAGCTTTCTTT
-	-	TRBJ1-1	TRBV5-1	CASSLTGPAFF	TGCGCCAGCAGCTTGACCGGGCCCGCTTTCTTT
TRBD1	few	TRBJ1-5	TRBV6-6	CASRATGSTVSNQPQHF	TGTGCCAGCAGAGCGACAGGGAGTACTGTTAGCAATCAGCCCCAGCATTTT
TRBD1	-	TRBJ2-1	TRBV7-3	CASSSTSDRGPLRQFF	TGTGCCAGCAGCTCGACCTCGGACAGGGGACCTCTTCGGCAGTTCTTC
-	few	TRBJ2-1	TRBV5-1	CASSLARAGSYNEQFF	TGCGCCAGCAGCTTGGCCAGGGCGGGATCCTACAATGAGCAGTTCTTC
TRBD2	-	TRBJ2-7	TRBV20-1	CSARSGGPDDEQYF	TGCAGTGCAAGAAGCGGGGGGCCGGACGACGAGCAGTACTTC
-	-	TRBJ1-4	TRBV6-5	CASSYAGVDEKLFF	TGTGCCAGCAGTTACGCAGGAGTTGATGAAAAACTGTTTTTT
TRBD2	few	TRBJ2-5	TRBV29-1	CSVLLAGGQWETQYF	TGCAGCGTCCTACTAGCGGGAGGGCAGTGGGAGACCCAGTACTTC
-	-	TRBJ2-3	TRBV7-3	CASSLNHGDTQYF	TGTGCCAGCAGCTTAAATCATGGGGATACGCAGTATTTT
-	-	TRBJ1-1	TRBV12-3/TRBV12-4	CASSTHLNTEAFF	TGTGCCAGCAGTACCCATTTGAACACTGAAGCTTTCTTT
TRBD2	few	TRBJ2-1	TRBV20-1	CSALRGLAGIYEQFF	TGCAGTGCCCTCCGAGGACTAGCGGGAATCTATGAGCAGTTCTTC
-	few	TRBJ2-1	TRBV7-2	CASSLDSGQETQFF	TGTGCCAGCAGCCTCGATTCCGGTCAAGAGACCCAGTTCTTC
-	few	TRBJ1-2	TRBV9	CASSVNAGGDGYTF	TGTGCCAGCAGCGTAAATGCTGGGGGCGATGGCTACACCTTC
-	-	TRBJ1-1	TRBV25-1	CASIAGRDTEAFF	TGTGCCAGCATCGCCGGGCGAGACACTGAAGCTTTCTTT
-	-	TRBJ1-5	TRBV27	CASKTRRGGPNQPQHF	TGTGCCAGCAAAACGAGGAGGGGGGGTCCCAATCAGCCCCAGCATTTT
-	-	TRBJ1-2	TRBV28	CASSIDSVDETNYGYTF	TGTGCCAGCAGCATCGACTCTGTCGACGAGACTAACTATGGCTACACCTTC
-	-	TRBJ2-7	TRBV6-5	CASSSTSCYEQYF	TGTGCCAGCAGCTCAACTAGCTGCTACGAGCAGTACTTC
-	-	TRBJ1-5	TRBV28	CASSALQGYQPQHF	TGTGCCAGCAGCGCCTTACAGGGATATCAGCCCCAGCATTTT
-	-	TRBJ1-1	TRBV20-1	CSARHILNTEAFF	TGCAGTGCTAGACACATTTTGAACACTGAAGCTTTCTTT
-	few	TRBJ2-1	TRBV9	CASSVGGTRDEQFF	TGTGCCAGCAGCGTAGGAGGGACCCGGGATGAGCAGTTCTTC
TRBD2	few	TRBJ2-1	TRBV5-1	CASSTRTSGAHNEQFF	TGCGCCAGCAGCACCAGGACTAGCGGGGCCCACAATGAGCAGTTCTTC
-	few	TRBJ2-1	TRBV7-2	CASSAGREQFF	TGTGCCAGCAGCGCCGGTAGGGAGCAGTTCTTC
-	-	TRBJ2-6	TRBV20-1	CSAQGTSGANVLTF	TGCAGTGCTCAGGGTACCTCTGGGGCCAACGTCCTGACTTTC
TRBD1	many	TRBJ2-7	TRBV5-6	CASSSDRSEQYF	TGTGCCAGCAGCTCGGACAGGTCCGAGCAGTACTTC
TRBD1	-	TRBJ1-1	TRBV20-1	CSAVQGNPEAFF	TGCAGTGCTGTACAGGGGAACCCTGAAGCTTTCTTT
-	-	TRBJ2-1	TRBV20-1	CSALTGPSYNEQFF	TGCAGTGCTCTGACTGGACCCTCCTACAATGAGCAGTTCTTC
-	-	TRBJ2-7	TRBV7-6	CASSLRIGGIYEQYF	TGTGCCAGCAGCTTAAGGATCGGCGGGATCTACGAGCAGTACTTC
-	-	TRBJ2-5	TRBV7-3	CASSVGGPPETQYF	TGTGCCAGCAGCGTAGGGGGACCGCCGGAGACCCAGTACTTC
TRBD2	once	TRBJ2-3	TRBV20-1	CSARRTSGIGTDTQYF	TGCAGTGCTAGAAGGACTAGCGGGATTGGGACAGATACGCAGTATTTT
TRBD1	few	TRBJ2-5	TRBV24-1	CATSDPKGASQETQYF	TGTGCCACCAGTGACCCGAAGGGGGCATCGCAAGAGACCCAGTACTTC
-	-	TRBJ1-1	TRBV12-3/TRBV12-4	CASVAQGVVKNTEAFF	TGTGCCAGCGTGGCACAGGGCGTGGTCAAGAACACTGAAGCTTTCTTT
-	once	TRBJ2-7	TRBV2	CASNQRDPCYEQYF	TGTGCCAGCAACCAAAGGGACCCTTGCTACGAGCAGTACTTC
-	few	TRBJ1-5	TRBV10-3	CAISEGTPNQPQHF	TGTGCCATCAGTGAGGGGACACCCAATCAGCCCCAGCATTTT
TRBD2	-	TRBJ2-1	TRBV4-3	CASSQELAGGLSSYNEQFF	TGCGCCAGCAGCCAAGAACTAGCGGGAGGGTTAAGCTCCTACAATGAGCAGTTCTTC